This T cell receptor (beta chain) was retrieved from a study of CD8 T cells in ankylosing spondylitis. Overall study results and limits: It appeared that ankylosing spondylitis blood was characterized by a TCR beta motif of several highly homologous variants. With a CD8+ phenotype, disease-linked clones were relatively rare in peripheral blood. Prior literature has documented some motif variants in synovial fluid and blood from reactive arthritis.

This clonotype was seen only a few times. The antigen is unknown. As the method for making TCR beta libraries, quantitative 5'-RACE with molecular barcodes was used. TCRdb passed the 5' RACE reads through MiXCR, listing each CDR3 protein once. The data contain 150,000 to 200,000 distinct CDR3 sequences, approximately 20% of them singletons. V trimming: 1 base; J trimming: 1 base; junction bases outside the gene matches: 14. Looked up from germline, CDR1 is SQVTM and CDR2 is ANQGSEA. This CDR3 spans 18 amino acids. The V gene is TRBV29-1, the J gene TRBJ2-3; TRBD2 aligns across 7 bases. Sequencing was done on a sample of blood, either unsorted or a sorted T cell fraction (not recorded which). This TCR came from a male donor with ankylosing spondylitis or in good health (not recorded which). The CDR3 loop reads CSVEGSPTGTTRTDTQYF. The CDR3 DNA reads as TGCAGCGTTGAAGGCTCACCGACCGGGACTACGCGCACAGATACGCAGTATTTT.